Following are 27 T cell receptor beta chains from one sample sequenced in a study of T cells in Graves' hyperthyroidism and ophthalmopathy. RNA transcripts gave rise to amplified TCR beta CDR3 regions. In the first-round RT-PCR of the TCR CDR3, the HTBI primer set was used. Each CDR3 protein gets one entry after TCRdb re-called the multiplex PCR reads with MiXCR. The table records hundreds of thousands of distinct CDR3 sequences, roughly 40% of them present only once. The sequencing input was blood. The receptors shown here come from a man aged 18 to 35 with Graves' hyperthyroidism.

The CDR3 coding sequence is TGTGCCAGCAGCTTAGTGCGGTGGGGGGGATACGAGCAGTACTTC. Translation gives CASSLVRWGGYEQYF. This sequence joins TRBV7-9 and TRBJ2-7; 7 nucleotides agree with TRBD2. Germline CDR1 and CDR2: SEHNR and FQNEAQ (reference sequence). V lost 1 base and J lost 4; bases outside the gene matches: 7. The length of the CDR3 is 15 residues. The full variable domain, rest sourced from reference TRBV7-9 and TRBJ2-7, is DTGVSQNPRHKITKRGQNVTFRCDPISEHNRLYWYRQTLGQGPEFLTYFQNEAQLEKSRLLSDRFSAERPKGSFSTLEIQRTEQGDSAMYLCASSLVRWGGYEQYFGPGTRLTVT.

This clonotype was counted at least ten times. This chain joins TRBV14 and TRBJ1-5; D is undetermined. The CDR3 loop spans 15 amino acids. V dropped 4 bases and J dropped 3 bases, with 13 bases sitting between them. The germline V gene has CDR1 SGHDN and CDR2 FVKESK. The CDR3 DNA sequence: TGTGCCAGCAGCCCCCCTTTTGCGGCCAATCAGCCCCAGCATTTT. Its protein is CASSPPFAANQPQHF. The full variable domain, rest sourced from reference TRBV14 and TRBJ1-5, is EAGVTQFPSHSVIEKGQTVTLRCDPISGHDNLYWYRRVMGKEIKFLLHFVKESKQDESGMPNNRFLAERTGGTYSTLKVQPAELEDSGVYFCASSPPFAANQPQHFGDGTRLSIL.

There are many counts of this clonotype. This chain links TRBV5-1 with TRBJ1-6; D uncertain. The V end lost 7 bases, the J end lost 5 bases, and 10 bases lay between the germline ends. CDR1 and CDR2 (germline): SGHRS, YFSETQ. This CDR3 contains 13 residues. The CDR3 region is CASARGNNSPLHF. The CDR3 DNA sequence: TGCGCCAGCGCTAGAGGGAATAATTCACCCCTCCACTTT.

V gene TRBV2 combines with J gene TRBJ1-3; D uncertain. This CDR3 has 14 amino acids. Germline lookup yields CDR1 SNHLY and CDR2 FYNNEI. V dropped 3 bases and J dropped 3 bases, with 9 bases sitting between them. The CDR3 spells CASSDPKGGNTIYF. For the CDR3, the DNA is TGTGCCAGCAGTGATCCCAAAGGTGGAAACACCATATATTTT.

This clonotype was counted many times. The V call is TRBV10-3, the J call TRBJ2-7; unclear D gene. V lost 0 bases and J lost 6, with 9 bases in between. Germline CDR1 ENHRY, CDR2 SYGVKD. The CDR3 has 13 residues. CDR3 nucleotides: TGTGCCATCAGTGAGTCGGTCAACCCCGAGCAGTACTTC. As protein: CAISESVNPEQYF.

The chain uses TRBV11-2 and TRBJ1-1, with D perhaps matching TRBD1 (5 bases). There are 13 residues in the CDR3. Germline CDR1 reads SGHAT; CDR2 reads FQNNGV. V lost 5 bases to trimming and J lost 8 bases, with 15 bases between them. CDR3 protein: CASSPWGGEEAFF. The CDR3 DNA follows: TGTGCCAGCAGCCCCTGGGGAGGGGAAGAAGCTTTCTTT.

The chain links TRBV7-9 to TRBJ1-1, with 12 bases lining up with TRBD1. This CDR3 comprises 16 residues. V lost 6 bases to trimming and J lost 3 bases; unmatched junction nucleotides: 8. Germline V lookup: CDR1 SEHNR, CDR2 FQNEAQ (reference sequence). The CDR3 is CASSSGTGGEYTEAFF. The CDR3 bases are TGTGCCAGCAGTTCTGGGACAGGGGGCGAGTACACTGAAGCTTTCTTT.

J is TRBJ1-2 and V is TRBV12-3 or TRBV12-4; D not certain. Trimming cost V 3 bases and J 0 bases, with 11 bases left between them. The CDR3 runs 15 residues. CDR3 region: CASSLVSVPNYGYTF. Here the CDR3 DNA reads TGTGCCAGCAGTTTGGTCAGCGTTCCTAACTATGGCTACACCTTC.

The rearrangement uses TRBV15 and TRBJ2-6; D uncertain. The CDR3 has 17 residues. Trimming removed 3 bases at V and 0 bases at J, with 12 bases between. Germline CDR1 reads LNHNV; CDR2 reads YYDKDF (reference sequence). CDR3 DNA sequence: TGTGCCACCAGCAGCCAAGATGTAATCTCTGGGGCCAACGTCCTGACTTTC. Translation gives CATSSQDVISGANVLTF. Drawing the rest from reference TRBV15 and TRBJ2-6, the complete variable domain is DAMVIQNPRYQVTQFGKPVTLSCSQTLNHNVMYWYQQKSSQAPKLLFHYYDKDFNNEADTPDNFQSRRPNTSFCFLDIRSPGLGDTAMYLCATSSQDVISGANVLTFGAGSRLTVL.

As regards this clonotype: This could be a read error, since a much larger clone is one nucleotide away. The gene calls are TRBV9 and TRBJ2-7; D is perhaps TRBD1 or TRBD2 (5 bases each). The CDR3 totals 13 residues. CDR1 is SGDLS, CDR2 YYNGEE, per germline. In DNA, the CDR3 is TGTGCCAGGAGCGGTGACAGTACCTACGAGCAGTACTTC. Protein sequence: CARSGDSTYEQYF.

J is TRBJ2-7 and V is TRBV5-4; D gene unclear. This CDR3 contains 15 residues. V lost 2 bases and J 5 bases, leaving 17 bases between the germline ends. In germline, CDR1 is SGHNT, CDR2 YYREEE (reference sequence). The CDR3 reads CASSFIQFGSHEQYF. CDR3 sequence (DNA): TGTGCCAGCAGCTTCATACAGTTTGGGTCCCACGAGCAGTACTTC.

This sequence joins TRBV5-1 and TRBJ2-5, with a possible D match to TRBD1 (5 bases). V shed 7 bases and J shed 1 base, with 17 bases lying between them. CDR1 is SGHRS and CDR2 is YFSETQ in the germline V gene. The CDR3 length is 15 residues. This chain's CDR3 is CASQSLTTVQETQYF. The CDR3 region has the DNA TGCGCCAGCCAGAGCCTTACGACAGTCCAAGAGACCCAGTACTTC.

As DNA, the CDR3 is TGTGCCAGCAGTGAATTGGGGCAGGCCAATGGCTACACCTTC. Translation gives CASSELGQANGYTF. This chain links TRBV2 with TRBJ1-2, with a tentative D call TRBD1 (5 bases). The CDR3 has 14 residues. V was trimmed by 2 bases and J by 6 bases, leaving 13 bases between them. CDR1 and CDR2 from the germline V gene are SNHLY and FYNNEI.

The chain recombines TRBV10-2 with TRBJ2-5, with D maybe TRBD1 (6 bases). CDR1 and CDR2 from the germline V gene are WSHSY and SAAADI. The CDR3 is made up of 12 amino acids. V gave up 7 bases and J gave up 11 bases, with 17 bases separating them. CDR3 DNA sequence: TGCGCCAGCACAAAACAGGGTTATGAGCAGTACTTC. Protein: CASTKQGYEQYF.

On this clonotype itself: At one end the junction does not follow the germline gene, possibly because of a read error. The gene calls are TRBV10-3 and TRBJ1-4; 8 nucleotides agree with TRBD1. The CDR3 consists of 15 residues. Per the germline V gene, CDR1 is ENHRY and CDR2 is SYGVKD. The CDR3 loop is CASSEGQEANEKLFF. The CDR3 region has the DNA TGTGCCAGCAGTGAGGGACAGGAAGCGAATGAAAAACTGTTTTTT.

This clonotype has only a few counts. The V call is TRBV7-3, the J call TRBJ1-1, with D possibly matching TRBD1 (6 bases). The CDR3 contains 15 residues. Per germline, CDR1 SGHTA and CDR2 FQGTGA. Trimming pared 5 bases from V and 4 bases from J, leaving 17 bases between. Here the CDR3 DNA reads TGTGCCAGCAGCCCAAACCCCAGGGGAATCACTGAAGCTTTCTTT. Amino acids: CASSPNPRGITEAFF.

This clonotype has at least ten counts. CDR3 nucleotide sequence: TGCAGTTTCTCAGGAGGTGGGGAGGACTATGGCTACACCTTC. Protein sequence: CSFSGGGEDYGYTF. This rearrangement joins TRBV29-1 to TRBJ1-2; D call uncertain. Germline-derived CDR1 and CDR2 are SQVTM and ANQGSEA. The CDR3 is 14 amino acids.

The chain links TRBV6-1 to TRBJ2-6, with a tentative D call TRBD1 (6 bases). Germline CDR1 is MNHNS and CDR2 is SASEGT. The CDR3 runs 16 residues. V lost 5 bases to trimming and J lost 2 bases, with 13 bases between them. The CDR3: CASSKGVITGANVLTF. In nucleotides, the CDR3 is TGTGCCAGCAGTAAGGGGGTGATAACTGGGGCCAACGTCCTGACTTTC.

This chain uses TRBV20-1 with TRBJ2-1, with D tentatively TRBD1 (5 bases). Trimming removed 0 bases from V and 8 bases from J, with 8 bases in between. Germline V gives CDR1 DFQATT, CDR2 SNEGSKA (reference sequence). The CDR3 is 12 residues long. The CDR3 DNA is TGCAGTGCTAGAGAAGACAGCTATGAGCAGTTCTTC. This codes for CSAREDSYEQFF.

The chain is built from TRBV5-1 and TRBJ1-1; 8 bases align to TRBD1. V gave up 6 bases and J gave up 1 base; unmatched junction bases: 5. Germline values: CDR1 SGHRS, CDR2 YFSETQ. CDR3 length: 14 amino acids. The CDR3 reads CASNYGTGNTEAFF. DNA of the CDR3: TGCGCCAGCAACTATGGGACAGGGAACACTGAAGCTTTCTTT.

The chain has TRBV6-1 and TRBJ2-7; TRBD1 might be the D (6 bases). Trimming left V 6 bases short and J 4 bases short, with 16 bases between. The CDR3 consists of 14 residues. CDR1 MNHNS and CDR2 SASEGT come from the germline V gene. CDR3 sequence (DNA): TGTGCCAGCAGCCAAGATCAGGGGCAATACGAGCAGTACTTC. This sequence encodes CASSQDQGQYEQYF.

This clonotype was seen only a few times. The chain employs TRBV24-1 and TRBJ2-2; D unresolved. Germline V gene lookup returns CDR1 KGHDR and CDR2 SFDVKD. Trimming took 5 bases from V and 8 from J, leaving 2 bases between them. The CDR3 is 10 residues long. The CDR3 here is CATSGGELFF. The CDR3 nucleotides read TGTGCCACCAGTGGAGGGGAGCTGTTTTTT.

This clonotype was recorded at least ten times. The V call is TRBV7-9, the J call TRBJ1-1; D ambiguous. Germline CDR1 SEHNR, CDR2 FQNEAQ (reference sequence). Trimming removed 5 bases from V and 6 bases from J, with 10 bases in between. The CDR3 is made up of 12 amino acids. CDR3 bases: TGTGCCAGCAGCCACGGCGGATCTGAAGCTTTCTTT. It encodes CASSHGGSEAFF.

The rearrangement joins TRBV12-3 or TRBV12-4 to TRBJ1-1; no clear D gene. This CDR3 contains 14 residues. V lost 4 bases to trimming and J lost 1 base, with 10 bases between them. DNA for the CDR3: TGTGCCAGCAGTTGGGAGGGTGCGAACACTGAAGCTTTCTTT. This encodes CASSWEGANTEAFF.

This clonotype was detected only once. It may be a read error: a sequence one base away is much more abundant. CDR3 protein: CASSPGGNTNQPQHF. The CDR3 DNA reads TGTGCCAGCAGCCCCGGGGGGAATACCAATCAGCCCCAGCATTTT. The rearrangement links TRBV5-5 to TRBJ1-5, with D tentatively TRBD1 (5 bases). CDR3 length: 15 amino acids. Germline V gene sequence: CDR1 SGHKS, CDR2 YYEKEE (reference sequence). Trimming removed 4 bases from V and 3 bases from J, with 14 bases in between.

The CDR3 protein is CSARESQDTEAFF. The CDR3 bases are TGCAGTGCTAGAGAGTCACAGGACACTGAAGCTTTCTTT. The gene calls are TRBV20-1 and TRBJ1-1, with D perhaps TRBD1 (5 bases). This CDR3 is built from 13 residues. The V end lost 0 bases, the J end lost 3 bases, and 8 bases lay between the germline ends. Looked up from germline, CDR1 is DFQATT and CDR2 is SNEGSKA (reference sequence).

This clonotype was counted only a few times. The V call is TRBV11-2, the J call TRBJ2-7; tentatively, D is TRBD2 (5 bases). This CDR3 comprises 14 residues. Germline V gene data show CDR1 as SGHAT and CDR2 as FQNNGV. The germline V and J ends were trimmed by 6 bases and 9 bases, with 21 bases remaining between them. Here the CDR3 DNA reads TGTGCCAGCAGTAGCCGGGCCCTGCCACTAGTGCAGTACTTC. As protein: CASSSRALPLVQYF.